The 4 T cell receptor beta chains presented below share a single source sample, sequenced in a study of blood T cell repertoires in COVID-19. Clones were sequenced by immunoSEQ multiplex PCR, and TCRdb holds only the in-frame ones, with some missing. Among over 250,000 clones listed, about nine tenths were seen once. Sequenced: peripheral blood. The receptors stem from a man in his forties or fifties who had recovered from COVID-19.

Only a few counts were recorded for this clone. This chain uses TRBV27 with TRBJ2-7; 7 bases line up with TRBD2. CDR3 length: 15 residues. CDR1 MNHEY and CDR2 SMNVEV come from the germline V gene (reference sequence). V shed 5 bases, J shed 7 bases, and the junction held 14 bases outside the gene matches. CDR3 nucleotide sequence: TGTGCCAGCAGTCCCATCCGTATGGGGCGGGAGGAGCAGTACTTC. Translating it yields CASSPIRMGREEQYF.

This clone was detected ten times or more. This chain connects TRBV12-3 or TRBV12-4 to TRBJ1-1, with unresolved D. The CDR3 has 13 amino acids. V was clipped by 3 bases and J by 8 bases, with 13 bases between them. The CDR3 coding sequence is TGTGCCAGCAGTTTGAGAAACGGAGGAGAAGCTTTCTTT. Translated, it gives CASSLRNGGEAFF.

The rearrangement joins TRBV27 to TRBJ1-2; 7 bases line up with TRBD1. There are 13 residues in the CDR3. V lost 6 bases to trimming and J lost 11 bases; unmatched junction nucleotides: 12. Germline V gene lookup returns CDR1 MNHEY and CDR2 SMNVEV (reference sequence). In nucleotides, the CDR3 is TGTGCCAGCAGGCCGACAGGGACTTCGAGGTACACCTTC. Amino acid sequence: CASRPTGTSRYTF.

The chain is built from TRBV12-5 and TRBJ2-1; 12 bases fit TRBD2. V gave up 6 bases and J gave up 4 bases; unmatched junction bases: 10. CDR1 LGHNT and CDR2 FRNRAP come from the germline V gene. The CDR3 contains 17 residues. The CDR3 bases are TGTGCTAGTGGCTCCCCTAGCGGGGGGGCCAGATACAATGAGCAGTTCTTC. Amino acids: CASGSPSGGARYNEQFF. Full variable domain (outside the CDR3, taken from reference TRBV12-5 and TRBJ2-1): DARVTQTPRHKVTEMGQEVTMRCQPILGHNTVFWYRQTMMQGLELLAYFRNRAPLDDSGMPKDRFSAEMPDATLATLKIQPSEPRDSAVYFCASGSPSGGARYNEQFFGPGTRLTVL.